A selection of T cell receptor beta chains follows, all from one sample in a study of Graves' ophthalmopathy and Graves' hyperthyroidism. TCRdb recomputed calls from the multiplex PCR reads with MiXCR, one row per CDR3 protein. This table holds around 1,200,000 distinct CDR3 sequences, roughly 35% found once. What was sequenced was peripheral blood or thyroid tissue (not recorded which). The receptors were gathered from an adult man with Graves' hyperthyroidism. CDR3s include the opening cysteine and the closing phenylalanine or tryptophan. D genes are given only for firm matches. Rows give clone size only sometimes, using once, few, many, or a class for an expanded clone.

CASSVDGTQYEQYF TGTGCCAGCAGCGTAGACGGGACTCAGTACGAGCAGTACTTC NA TRBJ2-7 14 TRBV7-6 NA
CASRPGTSVRKETQYF TGTGCCAGCAGGCCTGGGACTAGCGTAAGGAAAGAGACCCAGTACTTC once TRBJ2-5 16 TRBV7-8 TRBD2
CALRDHERETQYF TGTGCCCTCCGGGACCACGAGCGAGAGACCCAGTACTTC many TRBJ2-5 13 TRBV10-3 NA
CAGGQGQGQPQHF TGTGCCGGTGGACAGGGGCAGGGTCAGCCCCAGCATTTT many TRBJ1-5 13 TRBV2 TRBD1
CASSQDAGQETQYF TGTGCCAGCAGCCAAGATGCAGGGCAAGAGACCCAGTACTTC many TRBJ2-5 14 TRBV14 NA
CASSWLAGGVGYTF TGTGCCAGCAGTTGGCTAGCGGGAGGAGTCGGCTACACCTTC NA TRBJ1-2 14 TRBV12-3/TRBV12-4 NA
CSVSGVTIYF TGCAGCGTTTCTGGGGTCACCATATATTTT NA TRBJ1-3 10 TRBV29-1 NA
CASSSGQSSRLHF TGTGCCAGCAGCTCGGGACAGTCTTCGAGGCTCCACTTT many TRBJ1-6 13 TRBV12-3/TRBV12-4 TRBD1
CASSTTGGTGELFF TGTGCCAGCAGCACCACAGGAGGCACCGGGGAGCTGTTTTTT many TRBJ2-2 14 TRBV7-9 NA
CASSPGTGPANYGYTF TGCGCCAGCAGCCCCGGGACAGGGCCTGCAAACTATGGCTACACCTTC few TRBJ1-2 16 TRBV5-1 TRBD1
CATSDWSSGGTDTQYF TGTGCCACCAGTGATTGGAGTAGCGGGGGCACAGATACGCAGTATTTT few TRBJ2-3 16 TRBV24-1 TRBD2
CATSKRVDGANVLTF TGTGCCACCAGCAAAAGGGTGGATGGGGCCAACGTCCTGACTTTC many TRBJ2-6 15 TRBV15 NA
CASSRVRGAGYGYTF TGTGCCAGCAGTCGCGTGCGAGGGGCGGGCTATGGCTACACCTTC many TRBJ1-2 15 TRBV6-6 NA
CASSVAKSGANVLTF TGTGCCAGCAGCGTAGCGAAATCTGGGGCCAACGTCCTGACTTTC many TRBJ2-6 15 TRBV9 NA
CASSRLGGSFNTEAFF TGCGCCAGCAGCAGGTTGGGGGGTTCCTTCAACACTGAAGCTTTCTTT few TRBJ1-1 16 TRBV5-1 NA
CSARDRVGSYEQYF TGCAGTGCTAGAGATCGGGTCGGTTCCTACGAGCAGTACTTC few TRBJ2-7 14 TRBV20-1 NA
CASSEGQGMVQHF TGTGCCAGCAGCGAGGGACAGGGAATGGTCCAGCATTTT few TRBJ1-5 13 TRBV7-9 TRBD1
CSVTGTVNTEAFF TGCAGCGTTACAGGGACAGTGAACACTGAAGCTTTCTTT NA TRBJ1-1 13 TRBV29-1 TRBD1
CSVGRQGAGEQYF TGCAGCGTTGGTCGACAGGGGGCGGGCGAGCAGTACTTC many TRBJ2-7 13 TRBV29-1 TRBD1